The 21 T cell receptor beta chains reported below all come from one sample, sequenced in a study of T cells in Graves' hyperthyroidism and ophthalmopathy. The TCR beta CDR3 regions underwent amplification using RNA transcripts as the source. The HTBI primer set was used in a first-round RT-PCR of the TCR CDR3. TCRdb analysed the multiplex PCR reads with MiXCR anew, one entry per CDR3 protein. The sample lists 690,000 or so distinct CDR3 sequences; over 15% were seen once. Sequenced sample: blood. Receptor source: a woman in her fifties or sixties with Graves' hyperthyroidism that later progressed to Graves' ophthalmopathy.

V and J are TRBV19 and TRBJ1-2; TRBD1 agrees at 9 bases. V lost 5 bases and J lost 2; bases outside the gene matches: 6. This CDR3 spans 15 amino acids. Germline CDR1 reads LNHDA; CDR2 reads SQIVND (reference sequence). CDR3 in amino acids: CASSFGTGPNYGYTF. In nucleotides, the CDR3 is TGTGCCAGTAGTTTCGGGACAGGGCCCAACTATGGCTACACCTTC.

This rearrangement joins TRBV20-1 to TRBJ2-7, with D perhaps matching TRBD2 (6 bases). The CDR3 is made up of 17 amino acids. Trimming stripped 1 base from V and 2 bases from J, with 21 bases between. Per the germline V gene, CDR1 is DFQATT and CDR2 is SNEGSKA (reference sequence). The CDR3 loop is CSARASTRGYPTYEQYF. The CDR3 DNA sequence: TGCAGTGCTAGAGCCTCTACCCGGGGGTACCCAACCTACGAGCAGTACTTC.

This clonotype was detected many times. V and J are TRBV2 and TRBJ1-1, with a possible D match to TRBD1 (5 bases). V shed 7 bases and J shed 0 bases, with 9 bases lying between them. The CDR3 loop spans 13 amino acids. CDR1 SNHLY and CDR2 FYNNEI come from the germline V gene. Written as DNA, the CDR3 is TGTGCCAGCATCGGACACTTGAACACTGAAGCTTTCTTT. Its protein is CASIGHLNTEAFF.

The chain carries TRBV12-3 or TRBV12-4 and TRBJ2-7; D is perhaps TRBD2 (5 bases). Trimming pared 1 base from V and 6 bases from J, leaving 13 bases between. This CDR3 region has 14 residues. As DNA, the CDR3 is TGTGCCAGCAGTTTAGGAGGAGGAGGTAGCGAGCAGTACTTC. Amino acid sequence: CASSLGGGGSEQYF.

This clonotype was detected ten times or more. The J gene is TRBJ2-2, the V gene TRBV3-1, with TRBD1 matching over 10 bases. The V and J ends lost 5 bases and 6 bases, in that order; junction bases with no gene match: 6. The V gene's germline CDR1 is LGHDT and CDR2 YNNKEL (reference sequence). The CDR3 sequence is 15 residues long. The CDR3 coding sequence is TGTGCCAGCAGCGCCGGGACAGGGGTACCCGGGGAGCTGTTTTTT. As protein: CASSAGTGVPGELFF.

This chain links TRBV9 with TRBJ2-1; TRBD1 is a possible D gene (6 bases). The CDR3 contains 16 residues. Deletions cut 2 bases from V and 2 bases from J, with 14 bases between. Germline V gene data show CDR1 as SGDLS and CDR2 as YYNGEE. CDR3 coding DNA: TGTGCCAGCAGCGTGGGAAGAGGGACAACCTACAATGAGCAGTTCTTC. Its protein product is CASSVGRGTTYNEQFF.

V is TRBV13 and J is TRBJ2-2; D not certain. CDR1 is PRHDT and CDR2 is FYEKMQ in the germline V gene (reference sequence). The V end was cut by 0 bases, the J end by 3 bases, with 5 bases between. This CDR3 comprises 14 residues. The CDR3, as DNA: TGTGCCAGCAGCTTAGGCTGGGACACCGGGGAGCTGTTTTTT. It is translated as CASSLGWDTGELFF.

The chain joins TRBV30 to TRBJ2-3; D gene uncertain. Germline CDR1 and CDR2: GTSNPN and SVGIG (reference sequence). CDR3 size: 11 residues. V dropped 0 bases and J dropped 5 bases, with 3 bases sitting between them. The CDR3 protein is CAWSVGDTQYF. The CDR3 DNA follows: TGTGCCTGGAGTGTAGGAGATACGCAGTATTTT.

This clonotype has only a few counts. V is TRBV6-1 and J is TRBJ1-4; D is undetermined. The germline CDR1 and CDR2 sequences are MNHNS and SASEGT. V was trimmed by 4 bases and J by 8 bases, leaving 11 bases between them. The CDR3 consists of 13 residues. The CDR3: CASSGLNGEKLFF. In DNA form, the CDR3 reads TGTGCCAGCAGTGGTTTGAATGGAGAAAAACTGTTTTTT.

V and J are TRBV5-6 and TRBJ2-3; D is unclear. Trimming shortened V by 0 bases and J by 0 bases, and 8 bases separated the two germline ends. Germline V gives CDR1 SGHDT, CDR2 YYEEEE. CDR3 length equals 15 residues. The CDR3 region is CASSLADGSTDTQYF. CDR3 nucleotide sequence: TGTGCCAGCAGCTTGGCCGACGGTAGCACAGATACGCAGTATTTT.

This clonotype appeared a few times. The chain employs TRBV29-1 and TRBJ2-4; no firm D call. This CDR3 contains 16 residues. Germline CDR1 reads SQVTM; CDR2 reads ANQGSEA. With 0 bases removed from V and 0 bases from J, the gap between germline ends came to 12 bases. CDR3 sequence (DNA): TGCAGCGTTGAAGAAGGGATGGGCCTAGCCAAAAACATTCAGTACTTC. Translation: CSVEEGMGLAKNIQYF. Full variable domain (rest looked up from reference TRBV29-1 and TRBJ2-4): SAVISQKPSRDICQRGTSLTIQCQVDSQVTMMFWYRQQPGQSLTLIATANQGSEATYESGFVIDKFPISRPNLTFSTLTVSNMSPEDSSIYLCSVEEGMGLAKNIQYFGAGTRLSVL.

This clonotype appeared many times. The CDR3: CASSFELLTGELFF. The DNA of the CDR3 is TGTGCCAGCAGCTTTGAGCTTCTCACCGGGGAGCTGTTTTTT. The genes are TRBV5-5 and TRBJ2-2; D is uncertain. Germline V CDR1 and CDR2: SGHKS, YYEKEE (reference sequence). The ends were cut back, 2 bases at V and 4 bases at J, with 9 bases in the middle. This CDR3 comprises 14 residues.

This clonotype was counted many times. The chain uses TRBV5-1 and TRBJ2-5; unclear D gene. V was shortened by 4 bases and J by 2 bases, with 12 bases between the two germline ends. CDR1 SGHRS and CDR2 YFSETQ come from the germline V gene. The CDR3 contains 14 residues. CDR3 residues: CASSNGRMQETQYF. Here the CDR3 DNA reads TGCGCCAGCAGCAACGGACGGATGCAAGAGACCCAGTACTTC.

In its sample, this clonotype was seen many times. CDR3 DNA sequence: TGTGCCAGCAGCTGGGCGGGGGGCGCAAATGGCTACACCTTC. Translated: CASSWAGGANGYTF. The J gene is TRBJ1-2, the V gene TRBV11-2; possible D gene TRBD1, 6 bases. Trimming removed 4 bases from V and 6 bases from J, with 15 bases in between. CDR1 and CDR2 (germline): SGHAT, FQNNGV. There are 14 residues in the CDR3.

This clonotype has a count of ten or more. The chain carries TRBV3-1 and TRBJ2-1; TRBD2 matches 8 bases. J gave up 9 bases and V 4 bases, and 5 bases lay outside the gene matches. The CDR3 length is 13 residues. Germline V lookup: CDR1 LGHDT, CDR2 YNNKEL (reference sequence). DNA for the CDR3: TGTGCCAGCAGCCGTCGGACTAGCCGTGAGCAGTTCTTC. Amino acid sequence: CASSRRTSREQFF.

V and J are TRBV18 and TRBJ2-5, with D possibly matching TRBD2 (6 bases). The CDR3 runs 16 residues. Germline CDR1 and CDR2: KGHSH and LQKENI. V dropped 3 bases and J dropped 4 bases, with 18 bases sitting between them. CDR3 coding DNA: TGTGCCAGCTCACCGCTCGCCGGGGGAGTCGGAGAGACCCAGTACTTC. This encodes CASSPLAGGVGETQYF.

This clonotype was seen more than once but under ten times. The rearrangement links TRBV6-9 to TRBJ2-1; 9 nucleotides align to TRBD1. The CDR3 consists of 15 residues. V lost 0 bases, J lost 10 bases, and 7 bases stayed unmatched. The germline V gene encodes CDR1 MNHGY and CDR2 SVAAGI. Written as DNA, the CDR3 is TGTGCCAGCAGTTATTCGGGACAGGGATATTACGAGCAGTTCTTC. It is translated as CASSYSGQGYYEQFF.

Points on this clonotype: At one end, the junction sequence differs from germline, possibly due to a read error. The gene calls are TRBV5-1 and TRBJ1-1; unclear D gene. Germline-derived CDR1 and CDR2 are SGHRS and YFSETQ. The CDR3 length is 14 residues. CDR3 protein: CASSLPYLNAEAFF. CDR3 in DNA: TGCGCCAGCAGCTTGCCCTACCTGAACGCTGAAGCTTTCTTT.

This clonotype was detected many times. V and J are TRBV6-5 and TRBJ2-5; D gene uncertain. V lost 0 bases and J 1 base, leaving 18 bases between the germline ends. The CDR3 consists of 18 residues. CDR1 and CDR2 from the germline V gene are MNHEY and SVGAGI. The CDR3 region has the DNA TGTGCCAGCAGTTACTCGATTTCGATTTTGGGGTCCCAAGAGACCCAGTACTTC. Encoded protein: CASSYSISILGSQETQYF.

Ten or more counts support this clonotype. Written as DNA, the CDR3 is TGTGCCAGCAGCCCAAATGACAGGGGGCACTATGGCTACACCTTC. Translated: CASSPNDRGHYGYTF. The genes are TRBV7-8 and TRBJ1-2; 10 positions match TRBD1. The J segment lost 3 bases and the V segment lost 5 bases, leaving 6 bases of the junction unmatched. From germline, CDR1 is SGHVS and CDR2 FQNEAQ. The length of the CDR3 is 15 residues.

V and J are TRBV14 and TRBJ2-7, with 12 bases lining up with TRBD2. The germline gives CDR1 SGHDN, CDR2 FVKESK. Losses at the gene ends were 2 bases for V and 4 bases for J; bases not matched to a gene: 6. The CDR3 totals 16 residues. The CDR3 loop is CASSQPGLAGFYEQYF. The CDR3 DNA sequence: TGTGCCAGCAGCCAACCTGGACTAGCGGGGTTTTACGAGCAGTACTTC.